Reported below is one TCR beta chain. No antigen is known for it. The record originates from a study of T cells in Graves' hyperthyroidism and ophthalmopathy. Study as a whole: Upon initial diagnosis and before any treatment, peripheral blood was collected. Study-wide results and caveats: Blood also contained most expanded thyroid clonotypes above 0.001.

RNA transcripts gave rise to amplified TCR beta CDR3 regions. RT-PCR in the first round (using the HTBI primer set) targeted the TCR CDR3. TCRdb re-analysed the multiplex PCR reads in MiXCR, keeping a single row per CDR3 protein. Of 750,000 to 900,000 distinct CDR3 sequences in the sample, over 35% were seen once. Stable disease denoted Graves' hyperthyroidism without ophthalmopathy progression within 18 months. Trimming removed 2 bases from V and 2 bases from J, with 16 bases in between. The CDR3 runs to 16 residues. Germline CDR1 and CDR2: MNHEY and SVGAGI. This TCR came from a man aged 18 to 29 with Graves' hyperthyroidism. The sample consisted of blood. The rearrangement joins TRBV6-5 to TRBJ2-7, with D maybe TRBD1 (6 bases). The CDR3 bases are TGTGCCAGCAGTTACATGGGACACCGCCCGACCTACGAGCAGTACTTC. This codes for CASSYMGHRPTYEQYF.